This TCR beta chain was sequenced in a study of T cells in localized non-small cell lung cancer. Produced via immunoSEQ multiplex PCR; TCRdb's table is partial and in-frame only. The sample contains some 16,000 clones, about 85% of which appear only once. Germline values: CDR1 MDHEN, CDR2 SYDVKM. With 6 bases clipped from V and 5 bases from J, the junction kept 3 bases outside the gene matches. The length of the CDR3 is 14 residues. The TCR originated in a male donor aged 60 or older with stage I lung adenocarcinoma. The J gene is TRBJ2-4, the V gene TRBV28; 11 positions agree with TRBD1. Specimen: peripheral blood, collected before any cancer treatment. CDR3 protein: CASSRTGGENIQYF. The DNA of the CDR3 is TGTGCCAGCAGCCGGACAGGGGGCGAAAACATTCAGTACTTC.